This T cell receptor (beta chain) was profiled in a study of shared clonotypes between healthy human individuals. Naivety among CD8 cells was defined by CD45RO negativity and positive CCR7 selection, thereby excluding terminally differentiated effector memory CD45RA+ cells. In regard to this clone: Its antigen is not identified.

In germline, CDR1 is SGHAT, CDR2 FQDESV (reference sequence). Trimming removed 8 bases from V and 5 bases from J, with 19 bases in between. There are 14 residues in the CDR3. General study results and limits: Some clonotypes were shared by all four sorted-subset donors, while others were not shared. The non-shared ones had lower generation probabilities than the shared ones. The sharing of 4.5% to 5% of naive CD4 clonotypes was seen across a handful of donors.

Genomic DNA per cell subset filled all wells of several immunoSEQ plates. In the authors' methods: Owing to the provision of junction-only sequences devoid of quality scores by immunoSEQ, filtering differed. Only in-frame clones appear in the TCRdb table, and some are missing; sequencing was by immunoSEQ multiplex PCR. That table gives V, J and clone size, and the DNA gave D and trimming. Of about 550,000 clones listed, around 95% are singletons. The receptor was derived from a woman aged 25-40 years in good health. This chain links TRBV11-1 with TRBJ2-7, with a possible D match to TRBD2 (6 bases). The sequenced sample consisted of naive CD8+ T cells sorted from blood. Here the CDR3 reads CASQIRSGVDEQYF. The DNA of the CDR3 is TGTGCCAGCCAAATCCGTTCGGGAGTCGACGAGCAGTACTTC.